The TCR beta chain under discussion was sequenced for a study of blood T cell repertoires in COVID-19. Study context: Donors in the United States, Italy and Spain gave samples during acute or convalescent COVID-19. Sample material is recorded as cDNA or gDNA derived from T cells, B-cell-depleted T cells, or PBMCs.

There are 13 residues in the CDR3. Germline V gives CDR1 SEHNR, CDR2 FQNEAQ (reference sequence). V lost 1 base, J lost 8 bases, and 11 bases lay in between. Per the study methods: By means of reference gene primer amplification, nucleated cell counts were estimated. The protocol was immunoSEQ multiplex PCR, while the TCRdb copy is restricted to in-frame clones and leaves out a portion. That table supplies the V and J calls and clone size; D and trimming were determined from the DNA. This sample yields about 160,000 clones, of which 75% to 90% are seen a single time; around 3.2% belongs to the top ten.

The receptor was isolated from a human donor with acute or convalescent COVID-19. The donor label of this sample is uncertain. The rearrangement joins TRBV7-9 to TRBJ1-2, with D hard to call. The sample comprised peripheral blood. The CDR3 spells CASSLEQSGGYTF. The CDR3 nucleotides read TGTGCCAGCAGCTTAGAACAGAGCGGGGGCTACACCTTC.